Each of the 9 T cell receptor beta chains below was sequenced from the same sample in a study of control samples from healthy donors and cancer patients (dated by TCRdb to about 2020). Library preparation was by the immunoSEQ multiplex PCR assay. TCRdb holds this immuneACCESS table with in-frame rearrangements only. Some clones are missing; in checked studies, unresolved V genes explain under half, and the rest has no known cause. This sample gives tens of thousands of clones in total; about 89% of them show up just once. The ten most abundant clones make up around 18% of the sample. Sequencing used blood. Source of these receptors: a man in his fifties or sixties in good health.

This clone was seen only a few times. V usage is TRBV10-3 and J usage is TRBJ2-3; D tentatively reads TRBD1 or TRBD2 (5 bases each). The CDR3 is made up of 13 amino acids. Trimming stripped 11 bases from V and 2 bases from J, with 14 bases between. CDR1 ENHRY and CDR2 SYGVKD come from the germline V gene. CDR3 DNA: TGTGCCGTCCGGGACGGGGACACAGATACGCAGTATTTT. It yields the protein CAVRDGDTDTQYF.

This chain joins TRBV7-2 and TRBJ1-2, with 9 nucleotides matching TRBD1. From germline, CDR1 is SGHTA and CDR2 FQGNSA. V shed 5 bases, J shed 1 base, and the junction held 14 bases outside the gene matches. The CDR3 spans 18 residues. This chain's CDR3 is CASSIPPAGTGFNYGYTF. CDR3 in DNA: TGTGCCAGCAGCATCCCCCCTGCCGGGACAGGGTTTAACTATGGCTACACCTTC.

The chain employs TRBV24-1 and TRBJ2-1; 8 bases line up with TRBD2. CDR1 and CDR2 (germline): KGHDR, SFDVKD. This CDR3 comprises 16 residues. Trimming took 2 bases from V and 7 from J; bases not matched to a gene: 9. CDR3 protein: CATSDSTSEGGNEQFF. Written as DNA, the CDR3 is TGTGCCACCAGTGATTCGACTAGCGAGGGAGGGAATGAGCAGTTCTTC.

The chain employs TRBV24-1 and TRBJ2-1; tentative D call: TRBD1 (6 bases). Germline loops: CDR1 KGHDR, CDR2 SFDVKD. Trimming removed 3 bases from V and 8 bases from J, with 16 bases in between. This CDR3 region has 15 residues. CDR3 amino acids: CATSDGGLLLHEQFF. For the CDR3, the DNA is TGTGCCACCAGTGATGGGGGCTTGTTACTGCATGAGCAGTTCTTC.

The genes are TRBV4-1 and TRBJ2-4; D is undetermined. V was clipped by 4 bases and J by 0 bases, with 16 bases between them. Germline assignment: CDR1 MGHRA and CDR2 YSYEKL. CDR3 length equals 17 residues. The CDR3 DNA follows: TGCGCCAGCAGCCCCACCCAGACACAGATAGCCAAAAACATTCAGTACTTC. Translating it yields CASSPTQTQIAKNIQYF.

The V and J genes are TRBV7-2 and TRBJ2-1; D is perhaps TRBD1 or TRBD2 (5 bases each). The CDR3 has 16 residues. Germline V gene sequence: CDR1 SGHTA, CDR2 FQGNSA. V dropped 5 bases and J dropped 4 bases, with 18 bases sitting between them. CDR3 DNA: TGTGCCAGCAGCCCAGGGACCGGTACCTCTTACAATGAGCAGTTCTTC. This translates into CASSPGTGTSYNEQFF.

The J gene is TRBJ1-4, the V gene TRBV5-4; no firm D call. Trimming left V 4 bases short and J 1 base short, with 11 bases between. The CDR3 extends over 15 amino acids. Germline assignment: CDR1 SGHNT and CDR2 YYREEE (reference sequence). The CDR3 DNA sequence: TGTGCCAGCAGCCCAAGACTGGGAACTAATGAAAAACTGTTTTTT. This sequence encodes CASSPRLGTNEKLFF. The whole variable domain, remainder taken from reference TRBV5-4 and TRBJ1-4, is ETGVTQSPTHLIKTRGQQVTLRCSSQSGHNTVSWYQQALGQGPQFIFQYYREEENGRGNFPPRFSGLQFPNYSSELNVNALELDDSALYLCASSPRLGTNEKLFFGSGTQLSVL.

J is TRBJ2-7 and V is TRBV6-5; no definite D call. Germline lookup yields CDR1 MNHEY and CDR2 SVGAGI. V dropped 7 bases and J dropped 3 bases, with 16 bases sitting between them. The CDR3 sequence is 14 residues long. CDR3: CASKELIIFYEQYV. The CDR3 coding sequence is TGTGCCAGCAAAGAGTTAATTATTTTCTACGAGCAGTACGTC.

The chain couples TRBV14 to TRBJ2-1, with D possibly being TRBD2 (7 bases). Germline V gene lookup returns CDR1 SGHDN and CDR2 FVKESK. Trimming took off 5 bases at V and 6 bases at J, with 14 bases between the two ends. The CDR3 consists of 14 residues. CDR3 in amino acids: CASSGGAMVNEQFF. In DNA, the CDR3 is TGTGCCAGCAGCGGGGGGGCTATGGTCAATGAGCAGTTCTTC.